The T cell receptor (beta chain) described here comes from a study of T cell responses to AZD1222 COVID-19 vaccine. The V end lost 2 bases, the J end lost 6 bases, and 11 bases lay between the germline ends. The germline gives CDR1 GTSNPN, CDR2 SVGIG (reference sequence). The CDR3 covers 13 residues. Assay: immunoSEQ multiplex PCR; the TCRdb copy retains only in-frame clones and omits some. This table has 180,000 or so clones, 92% appearing once. The V gene is TRBV30, the J gene TRBJ1-5, with a possible D match to TRBD1 (6 bases). The sequenced sample was peripheral blood, obtained 28 days after the second AZD1222 dose. This sequence originates from an adult who received the AZD1222 COVID-19 vaccine. The DNA for the CDR3 is TGTGCCTGGAGTCCGGGGGCGGGTCAGCCCCAGCATTTT. Translation: CAWSPGAGQPQHF. Variable domain in full (rest from reference TRBV30 and TRBJ1-5): SQTIHQWPATLVQPVGSPLSLECTVEGTSNPNLYWYRQAAGRGLQLLFYSVGIGQISSEVPQNLSASRPQDRQFILSSKKLLLSDSGFYLCAWSPGAGQPQHFGDGTRLSIL.